The 8 T cell receptor beta chains listed next were all sequenced from one sample in a study of graft-versus-host responses after intestinal transplantation (dated by TCRdb to about 2021). Library method: the immunoSEQ multiplex PCR assay. Drawn from immuneACCESS, this table holds only the in-frame rearrangements with V and J called that TCRdb kept. Clones are partly lost; checked studies trace under half to an unresolved V gene and leave the rest unexplained. The sample table records around 14,000 clones; around 94% of these occur just once. The ten largest clonotypes hold roughly 0.71% of the sample. The input for sequencing was PBMCs, taken 9 days after transplant. These receptors all stem from a human patient who received an intestinal transplant, so some T cells may come from the graft donor.

This clone was picked up one time. The chain recombines TRBV9 with TRBJ2-7; D is ambiguous. CDR1 is SGDLS, CDR2 YYNGEE, per germline. V was clipped by 0 bases and J by 0 bases, with 13 bases between them. CDR3 size: 16 residues. CDR3 DNA: TGTGCCAGCAGCGTAGTAGAGGACGGCAGCTCCTACGAGCAGTACTTC. This codes for CASSVVEDGSSYEQYF.

This rearrangement joins TRBV29-1 to TRBJ2-7; 7 bases fit TRBD1. The junction had 6 bases not matched to a gene; V was cut back by 3 bases and J by 1 base. This CDR3 has 14 residues. Germline values: CDR1 SQVTM, CDR2 ANQGSEA. The CDR3 reads CSVDQGVGSYEQYF. The CDR3 region has the DNA TGCAGCGTTGACCAGGGGGTTGGGTCCTACGAGCAGTACTTC.

The chain links TRBV10-3 to TRBJ2-7, with D possibly being TRBD1 (5 bases). The CDR3 is 17 residues long. V gave up 4 bases and J gave up 4 bases, with 23 bases separating them. CDR1 and CDR2 from the germline V gene are ENHRY and SYGVKD. This CDR3 is CAISVINGLGRDYEQYF. The DNA for the CDR3 is TGTGCCATCAGTGTTATTAACGGGTTGGGGCGAGATTACGAGCAGTACTTC.

The V and J genes are TRBV7-9 and TRBJ2-1; the match to TRBD1 covers 8 bases. The CDR3 is 15 amino acids. Germline loops: CDR1 SEHNR, CDR2 FQNEAQ (reference sequence). Trimming removed 1 base from V and 3 bases from J; junction bases left unmatched: 2. The CDR3 DNA is TGTGCCAGCAGCTTAGGACAGGGGATCTACAATGAGCAGTTCTTC. Encoded protein: CASSLGQGIYNEQFF.

The V and J genes are TRBV6-5 and TRBJ2-1, with D uncertain. V was cut by 5 bases and J by 7 bases, with 12 bases left in between. CDR1 and CDR2 from the germline V gene are MNHEY and SVGAGI. The CDR3 is 13 amino acids. The CDR3 loop is CASSRPSRNEQFF. CDR3 DNA: TGTGCCAGCAGTAGGCCGTCGAGGAATGAGCAGTTCTTC.

V is TRBV7-3 and J is TRBJ2-3, with no clear D. In germline, CDR1 is SGHTA, CDR2 FQGTGA. The CDR3 is 13 amino acids. V lost 5 bases and J lost 2, with 8 bases in between. The CDR3 reads CASSLYYTDTQYF. The CDR3 bases are TGTGCCAGCAGCCTATACTACACAGATACGCAGTATTTT.

This chain joins TRBV6-5 and TRBJ2-7; 9 bases are shared with TRBD2. Germline loops: CDR1 MNHEY, CDR2 SVGAGI. CDR3 length: 15 residues. Trimming removed 2 bases from V and 0 bases from J; junction bases left unmatched: 2. The CDR3 spells CASSYAGGSSYEQYF. CDR3 in DNA: TGTGCCAGCAGTTACGCGGGAGGGTCCTCCTACGAGCAGTACTTC.

The rearrangement joins TRBV6-5 to TRBJ2-7, with D hard to call. Germline CDR1 is MNHEY and CDR2 is SVGAGI. The CDR3 is made up of 13 amino acids. Trimming left V 5 bases short and J 7 bases short, with 15 bases between. CDR3 sequence reads: CASSDLPVGEQYF. CDR3 bases: TGTGCCAGCAGTGATCTACCAGTCGGGGAGCAGTACTTC.